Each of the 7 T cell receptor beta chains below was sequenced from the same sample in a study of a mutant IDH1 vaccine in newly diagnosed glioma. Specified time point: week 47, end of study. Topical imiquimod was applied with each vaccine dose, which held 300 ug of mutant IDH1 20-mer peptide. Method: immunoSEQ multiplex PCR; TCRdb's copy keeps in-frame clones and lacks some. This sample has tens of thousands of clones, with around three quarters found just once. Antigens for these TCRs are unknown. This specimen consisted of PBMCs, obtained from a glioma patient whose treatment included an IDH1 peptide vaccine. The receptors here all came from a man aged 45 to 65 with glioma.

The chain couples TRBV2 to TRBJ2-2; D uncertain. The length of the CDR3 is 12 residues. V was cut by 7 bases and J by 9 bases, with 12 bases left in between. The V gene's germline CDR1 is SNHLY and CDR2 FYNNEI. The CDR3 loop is CASTRVSRELFF. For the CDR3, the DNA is TGTGCCAGCACCCGGGTGAGTCGGGAGCTGTTTTTT.

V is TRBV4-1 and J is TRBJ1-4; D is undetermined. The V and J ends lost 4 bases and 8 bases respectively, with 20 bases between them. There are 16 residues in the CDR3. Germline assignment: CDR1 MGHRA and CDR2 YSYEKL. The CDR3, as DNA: TGCGCCAGCAGCCGAAATAACCTTGGGAGGGTGGAAAAACTGTTTTTT. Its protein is CASSRNNLGRVEKLFF.

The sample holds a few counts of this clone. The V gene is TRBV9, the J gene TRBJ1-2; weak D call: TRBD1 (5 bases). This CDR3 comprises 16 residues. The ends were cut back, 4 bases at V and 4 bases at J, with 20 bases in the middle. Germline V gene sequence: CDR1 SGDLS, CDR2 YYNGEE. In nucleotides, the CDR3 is TGTGCCAGCAGCACGATGCCGGGGGGGTCGGGCTATGGCTACACCTTC. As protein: CASSTMPGGSGYGYTF. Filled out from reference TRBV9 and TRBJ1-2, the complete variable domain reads DSGVTQTPKHLITATGQRVTLRCSPRSGDLSVYWYQQSLDQGLQFLIQYYNGEERAKGNILERFSAQQFPDLHSELNLSSLELGDSALYFCASSTMPGGSGYGYTFGSGTRLTVV.

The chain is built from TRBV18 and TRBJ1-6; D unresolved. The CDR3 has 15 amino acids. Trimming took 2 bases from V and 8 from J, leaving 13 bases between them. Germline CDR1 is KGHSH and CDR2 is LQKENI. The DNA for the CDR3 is TGTGCCAGCTCACCAAAAGGGTACGAGGATTCACCCCTCCACTTT. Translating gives CASSPKGYEDSPLHF.

The DNA for the CDR3 is TGTGCCAGCACCCAAAGGGTGGGGGACCATGGGGAAAATGGCTACACCTTC. Translated, it gives CASTQRVGDHGENGYTF. J is TRBJ1-2 and V is TRBV2; tentatively, D is TRBD1 (5 bases). Looked up from germline, CDR1 is SNHLY and CDR2 is FYNNEI. V lost 7 bases to trimming and J lost 6 bases, with 27 bases between them. There are 17 residues in the CDR3.

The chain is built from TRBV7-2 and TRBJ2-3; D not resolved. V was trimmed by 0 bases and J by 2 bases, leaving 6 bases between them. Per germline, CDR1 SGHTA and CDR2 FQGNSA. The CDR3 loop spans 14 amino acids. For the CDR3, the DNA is TGTGCCAGCAGCTTAGCGACCCACACAGATACGCAGTATTTT. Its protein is CASSLATHTDTQYF.

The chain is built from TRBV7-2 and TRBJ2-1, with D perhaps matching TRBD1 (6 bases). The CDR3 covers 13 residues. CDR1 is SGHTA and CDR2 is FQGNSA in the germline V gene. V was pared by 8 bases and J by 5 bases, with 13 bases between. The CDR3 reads CASGGRSNNEQFF. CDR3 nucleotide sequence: TGTGCCAGCGGGGGCAGGTCCAACAATGAGCAGTTCTTC. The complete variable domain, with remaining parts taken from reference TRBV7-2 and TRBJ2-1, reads GAGVSQSPSNKVTEKGKDVELRCDPISGHTALYWYRQSLGQGLEFLIYFQGNSAPDKSGLPSDRFSAERTGGSVSTLTIQRTQQEDSAVYLCASGGRSNNEQFFGPGTRLTVL.